A single sample gave rise to the 32 T cell receptor beta chains below, sequenced in a study of blood T cell repertoires in COVID-19. Data came from immunoSEQ multiplex PCR; TCRdb stores just in-frame clones and leaves some out. The sample consists of 200,000 to 250,000 clones, just over 85% of them appearing once. The sequenced sample was peripheral blood. Receptors were obtained from a man older than 75 with acute or convalescent COVID-19.

The chain carries TRBV11-2 and TRBJ2-5; D might be TRBD1 (6 bases). Germline CDR1 is SGHAT and CDR2 is FQNNGV. The CDR3 sequence is 14 residues long. Trimming removed 5 bases from V and 1 base from J, with 11 bases in between. The CDR3 DNA reads TGTGCCAGCAGCCCCGGGACACTCCAAGAGACCCAGTACTTC. Translated, it gives CASSPGTLQETQYF.

The chain has TRBV18 and TRBJ1-1; a possible D gene is TRBD1 (5 bases). V lost 3 bases, J lost 1 base, and 9 bases lay in between. The length of the CDR3 is 14 residues. Per the germline V gene, CDR1 is KGHSH and CDR2 is LQKENI. CDR3 loop: CASSPRVGNTEAFF. Here the CDR3 DNA reads TGTGCCAGCTCACCCAGGGTCGGGAACACTGAAGCTTTCTTT.

The chain joins TRBV7-9 to TRBJ1-5; 8 bases are shared with TRBD1. Germline lookup yields CDR1 SEHNR and CDR2 FQNEAQ (reference sequence). The CDR3 length is 19 residues. J was trimmed by 2 bases and V by 0 bases; bases with no gene match: 12. The CDR3 DNA reads TGTGCCAGCAGCTTAGCGCTAGTGGGTTCGGGACAGGGCAATCAGCCCCAGCATTTT. Translating it yields CASSLALVGSGQGNQPQHF.

This chain connects TRBV7-9 to TRBJ2-7; TRBD1 might be the D (7 bases). CDR1 is SEHNR and CDR2 is FQNEAQ in the germline V gene (reference sequence). The CDR3 contains 15 residues. Trimming cost V 8 bases and J 3 bases, with 20 bases left between them. CDR3 sequence: CASGITEGARYEQYF. CDR3 DNA: TGTGCCAGCGGAATCACGGAGGGGGCCCGCTACGAGCAGTACTTC. Filled out from reference TRBV7-9 and TRBJ2-7, the complete variable domain reads DTGVSQNPRHKITKRGQNVTFRCDPISEHNRLYWYRQTLGQGPEFLTYFQNEAQLEKSRLLSDRFSAERPKGSFSTLEIQRTEQGDSAMYLCASGITEGARYEQYFGPGTRLTVT.

This rearrangement joins TRBV12-5 to TRBJ2-3; a possible D gene is TRBD2 (5 bases). The CDR3 covers 14 residues. CDR1 is LGHNT, CDR2 FRNRAP, per germline. V lost 7 bases and J 0 bases, leaving 11 bases between the germline ends. The CDR3 DNA reads as TGTGCTAGTGCCGCCCGGGGAAGCACAGATACGCAGTATTTT. It specifies CASAARGSTDTQYF.

V usage is TRBV9 and J usage is TRBJ1-6; weak D call: TRBD1 (6 bases). V was cut by 4 bases and J by 7 bases, with 12 bases left in between. The CDR3 is 14 residues long. The V gene's germline CDR1 is SGDLS and CDR2 YYNGEE. CDR3 protein: CASSQGPANSPLHF. The CDR3 nucleotides are TGTGCCAGCAGCCAGGGGCCGGCGAATTCACCCCTCCACTTT.

V is TRBV24-1 and J is TRBJ1-2, with TRBD1 matching 8 bases. The CDR3 consists of 15 residues. Trimming at V came to 2 bases and at J to 7 bases, leaving 8 bases not matched to a gene. CDR1 is KGHDR and CDR2 is SFDVKD in the germline V gene. DNA for the CDR3: TGTGCCACCAGTGATTCCCCGGACAGGGCAGGTGGCTACACCTTC. Amino acids: CATSDSPDRAGGYTF.

This clone has just one count. CDR3 loop: CASSLEPLGTDTQYF. DNA for the CDR3: TGTGCCAGCAGCTTAGAGCCCCTAGGCACAGATACGCAGTATTTT. The rearrangement joins TRBV7-3 to TRBJ2-3; no definite D call. The germline gives CDR1 SGHTA, CDR2 FQGTGA. CDR3 size: 15 residues. V dropped 2 bases and J dropped 1 base, with 10 bases sitting between them.

V and J are TRBV7-2 and TRBJ2-1; D gene ambiguous. The germline V and J ends were trimmed by 5 bases and 6 bases, with 8 bases remaining between them. CDR1 SGHTA and CDR2 FQGNSA come from the germline V gene. The length of the CDR3 is 12 residues. This chain's CDR3 is CASSLVSNEQFF. Written as DNA, the CDR3 is TGTGCCAGCAGCCTAGTCTCCAATGAGCAGTTCTTC. Together with reference TRBV7-2 and TRBJ2-1, the CDR3 gives the full variable domain: GAGVSQSPSNKVTEKGKDVELRCDPISGHTALYWYRQSLGQGLEFLIYFQGNSAPDKSGLPSDRFSAERTGGSVSTLTIQRTQQEDSAVYLCASSLVSNEQFFGPGTRLTVL.

CDR3 nucleotide sequence: TGCGCCAGCAGCATTAGCGGTCCTGAATACAATGAGCAGTTCTTC. It is translated as CASSISGPEYNEQFF. V is TRBV5-1 and J is TRBJ2-1, with D possibly matching TRBD2 (6 bases). Germline values: CDR1 SGHRS, CDR2 YFSETQ. This CDR3 is built from 15 residues. Trimming pared 4 bases from V and 4 bases from J, leaving 15 bases between.

The chain has TRBV28 and TRBJ2-7, with unresolved D. Per the germline V gene, CDR1 is MDHEN and CDR2 is SYDVKM. Trimming cost V 2 bases and J 2 bases, with 13 bases left between them. The CDR3 totals 15 residues. The CDR3 reads CASSLVPISPYEQYF. CDR3 bases: TGTGCCAGCAGTTTAGTCCCTATCTCACCCTACGAGCAGTACTTC.

This chain links TRBV19 with TRBJ2-3; 7 nucleotides line up with TRBD1. The CDR3 contains 13 residues. Germline V gene sequence: CDR1 LNHDA, CDR2 SQIVND (reference sequence). V dropped 8 bases and J dropped 2; count of bases not matched to a gene: 4. In nucleotides, the CDR3 is TGTGCCAGTTCCGGGACAGCCACAGATACGCAGTATTTT. Its protein product is CASSGTATDTQYF.

The chain is built from TRBV2 and TRBJ1-2; 10 bases fit TRBD1. After removal of 5 bases from V and 8 bases from J, the junction contained 8 bases not matched to a gene. Germline CDR1 and CDR2: SNHLY and FYNNEI. The CDR3 totals 14 residues. CDR3 amino acids: CASSLGQGRGGYTF. As DNA, the CDR3 is TGTGCCAGCAGTTTGGGACAGGGGCGGGGCGGCTACACCTTC.

The rearrangement links TRBV6-2 or TRBV6-3 to TRBJ2-7; weak D call: TRBD1 (5 bases). CDR1 is MNHEY, CDR2 SVGEGT, per germline. The CDR3 contains 14 residues. With 1 base removed from V and 2 bases from J, the gap between germline ends came to 9 bases. The CDR3 reads CASSYLSGTYEQYF. CDR3 coding DNA: TGTGCCAGCAGTTACTTGTCAGGGACCTACGAGCAGTACTTC.

The chain has TRBV6-5 and TRBJ2-7, with TRBD1 identical over 11 bases. J gave up 0 bases and V 6 bases, and 1 base lay outside the gene matches. This CDR3 contains 14 residues. The V gene's germline CDR1 is MNHEY and CDR2 SVGAGI. CDR3 nucleotides: TGTGCCAGCAGGGGACAGGGGGTCTCCTACGAGCAGTACTTC. It specifies CASRGQGVSYEQYF.

The V call is TRBV3-1 (or the pseudogene TRBV3-2), the J call TRBJ1-6, with D perhaps matching TRBD1 (6 bases). The germline V gene encodes CDR1 LGHDT and CDR2 YNNKEL (reference sequence). The germline V and J ends were trimmed by 0 bases and 8 bases, with 11 bases remaining between them. The CDR3 has 15 amino acids. CDR3 protein: CASSQDRAGDSPLHF. CDR3 sequence (DNA): TGTGCCAGCAGCCAAGATAGGGCAGGGGATTCACCCCTCCACTTT.

V usage is TRBV7-2 and J usage is TRBJ1-1; D not resolved. V dropped 8 bases and J dropped 5 bases, with 9 bases sitting between them. The CDR3 has 11 residues. Germline values: CDR1 SGHTA, CDR2 FQGNSA. CDR3 DNA sequence: TGTGCCAGCGCCGGAGCGACTGAAGCTTTCTTT. Amino acids: CASAGATEAFF.

The J gene is TRBJ2-5, the V gene TRBV7-9, with a tentative D call TRBD1 (5 bases). The V and J ends lost 5 bases and 8 bases respectively, with 6 bases between them. The CDR3 contains 10 residues. CDR1 is SEHNR and CDR2 is FQNEAQ in the germline V gene (reference sequence). CDR3 region: CASSGATQYF. The CDR3 DNA reads as TGTGCCAGCAGCGGGGCAACCCAGTACTTC.

The gene calls are TRBV28 and TRBJ1-2, with TRBD1 matching 8 bases. Germline assignment: CDR1 MDHEN and CDR2 SYDVKM. The V segment lost 5 bases and the J segment 5 bases; nucleotides outside the gene matches: 4. This CDR3 has 13 amino acids. CDR3 DNA sequence: TGTGCCAGCAGTGGACAGGGCTTTTATGGCTACACCTTC. Its protein product is CASSGQGFYGYTF.

This clone came up once. V gene TRBV4-3 combines with J gene TRBJ1-2; 9 positions match TRBD1. Germline V gives CDR1 LGHNA, CDR2 YSLEER. The CDR3 extends over 15 amino acids. V dropped 2 bases and J dropped 8; count of bases not matched to a gene: 9. In DNA, the CDR3 is TGCGCCAGCAGCCAAACACCCGGGGACAGGGCCGGCTACACCTTC. Translating gives CASSQTPGDRAGYTF.

V is TRBV9 and J is TRBJ1-2; no definite D call. Germline V gives CDR1 SGDLS, CDR2 YYNGEE. Trimming removed 2 bases from V and 8 bases from J, with 19 bases in between. This CDR3 has 15 residues. The DNA of the CDR3 is TGTGCCAGCAGCGTGGATAATGGCCTCAGAGGAGGCTACACCTTC. Amino acid sequence: CASSVDNGLRGGYTF.

The chain carries TRBV19 and TRBJ1-5; TRBD1 matches at 9 bases. The CDR3 has 17 residues. The J segment lost 5 bases and the V segment lost 3 bases, leaving 11 bases of the junction unmatched. Looked up from germline, CDR1 is LNHDA and CDR2 is SQIVND (reference sequence). The CDR3 nucleotides read TGTGCCAGTAGTATCCTCGGACAGGGGCGACGTGATCAGCCCCAGCATTTT. As protein: CASSILGQGRRDQPQHF. The complete variable domain, with remaining parts taken from reference TRBV19 and TRBJ1-5, reads DGGITQSPKYLFRKEGQNVTLSCEQNLNHDAMYWYRQDPGQGLRLIYYSQIVNDFQKGDIAEGYSVSREKKESFPLTVTSAQKNPTAFYLCASSILGQGRRDQPQHFGDGTRLSIL.

This clone has only a few counts. The J gene is TRBJ1-1, the V gene TRBV5-6; 7 nucleotides line up with TRBD1. The length of the CDR3 is 15 residues. V was pared by 3 bases and J by 1 base, with 6 bases of the junction left unmatched. The germline CDR1 and CDR2 sequences are SGHDT and YYEEEE. Here the CDR3 DNA reads TGTGCCAGCAGCTCCAAGGGGGCAGCGAACACTGAAGCTTTCTTT. As protein: CASSSKGAANTEAFF.

The gene calls are TRBV13 and TRBJ2-1; D gene ambiguous. CDR1 PRHDT and CDR2 FYEKMQ come from the germline V gene (reference sequence). CDR3 length: 13 residues. Trimming shortened V by 0 bases and J by 6 bases, and 6 bases separated the two germline ends. CDR3 DNA: TGTGCCAGCAGCTTAGGGCAGCGCAATGAGCAGTTCTTC. Translated, it gives CASSLGQRNEQFF.

The rearrangement links TRBV7-3 to TRBJ2-1; 8 bases agree with TRBD2. Germline V CDR1 and CDR2: SGHTA, FQGTGA. This CDR3 contains 15 residues. J was trimmed by 2 bases and V by 5 bases; bases with no gene match: 5. The CDR3 reads CASSHTSGPYNEQFF. The CDR3 DNA reads TGTGCCAGCAGCCATACTAGCGGCCCCTACAATGAGCAGTTCTTC.

This clone was picked up a small number of times. This chain links TRBV6-2 or TRBV6-3 with TRBJ1-5, with D uncertain. CDR1 MNHEY and CDR2 SVGEGT come from the germline V gene. The CDR3 totals 15 residues. Deletions cut 5 bases from V and 2 bases from J, with 13 bases between. For the CDR3, the DNA is TGTGCCAGCAGTACCATAAGGAGGGGCAATCAGCCCCAGCATTTT. The encoded protein is CASSTIRRGNQPQHF.

J is TRBJ2-7 and V is TRBV19, with D maybe TRBD2 (5 bases). CDR1 is LNHDA and CDR2 is SQIVND in the germline V gene (reference sequence). This CDR3 is 18 amino acids long. With 4 bases removed from V and 0 bases from J, the gap between germline ends came to 22 bases. The CDR3 here is CASSSGRPGSSSSYEQYF. CDR3 DNA sequence: TGTGCCAGTAGTAGTGGCCGGCCGGGATCCTCGAGCTCCTACGAGCAGTACTTC.

The CDR3 DNA sequence: TGTGCCAGCAGTCGCCGGGGGGGTAGCAATCAGCCCCAGCATTTT. Its protein product is CASSRRGGSNQPQHF. This sequence joins TRBV6-5 and TRBJ1-5; weak D call: TRBD1 (5 bases). This CDR3 has 15 residues. The V and J ends lost 5 bases and 0 bases respectively, with 11 bases between them. CDR1 and CDR2 from the germline V gene are MNHEY and SVGAGI.

V usage is TRBV5-1 and J usage is TRBJ2-1, with D tentatively TRBD1 (6 bases). Germline CDR1 and CDR2: SGHRS and YFSETQ. V lost 2 bases and J 6 bases, leaving 12 bases between the germline ends. The CDR3 extends over 14 amino acids. The CDR3: CASSLAGAPNEQFF. The CDR3 nucleotides read TGCGCCAGCAGCTTAGCAGGGGCCCCCAATGAGCAGTTCTTC. Complete variable domain (other parts from reference TRBV5-1 and TRBJ2-1): KAGVTQTPRYLIKTRGQQVTLSCSPISGHRSVSWYQQTPGQGLQFLFEYFSETQRNKGNFPGRFSGRQFSNSRSEMNVSTLELGDSALYLCASSLAGAPNEQFFGPGTRLTVL.

The CDR3 region has the DNA TGTGCCACCAGTGATTCGTTGTCAGGGGGCCAAGCTTTCTTT. Translating it yields CATSDSLSGGQAFF. The chain links TRBV24-1 to TRBJ1-1, with 8 nucleotides matching TRBD1. The germline V gene encodes CDR1 KGHDR and CDR2 SFDVKD. V was clipped by 2 bases and J by 9 bases; unmatched bases: 7. The CDR3 is made up of 14 amino acids.

V usage is TRBV6-6 and J usage is TRBJ1-6; tentatively, D is TRBD1 (5 bases). Germline V CDR1 and CDR2: MNHNY, SVGAGI (reference sequence). The length of the CDR3 is 14 residues. Deletions cut 2 bases from V and 7 bases from J, with 9 bases between. The CDR3 loop reads CASSYQGGNSPLHF. The CDR3 DNA reads TGTGCCAGCAGTTACCAGGGAGGGAATTCACCCCTCCACTTT.

The chain combines TRBV2 with TRBJ2-7; 7 bases fit TRBD1. The V gene's germline CDR1 is SNHLY and CDR2 FYNNEI. The CDR3 consists of 15 residues. V dropped 3 bases and J dropped 0; count of bases not matched to a gene: 5. Here the CDR3 reads CASSDPQGNSYEQYF. The CDR3 DNA follows: TGTGCCAGCAGTGACCCACAGGGGAACTCCTACGAGCAGTACTTC.